Listed here is a single TCR beta chain. This clonotype appeared a few times. What this receptor recognizes is not known. No much larger clone is present one base from it, and per-base qualities are unavailable. The germline V gene (reference sequence) sets CDR1 to LNHNV and CDR2 to YYDKDF. The junction carries 16 bases between V and J, which are trimmed by 5 bases and 5 bases respectively. There are 14 amino acids in the CDR3, from cysteine to phenylalanine inclusive. The read is trimmed to its CDR3 DNA, 42 bases read in frame from base 1. The entry originates in a study of T cells in Graves' hyperthyroidism and ophthalmopathy (dated by TCRdb to about 2019). General notes on the study: A discovery cohort of approximately 97 patients, about 40 with Graves' ophthalmopathy and approximately 57 with stable Graves' hyperthyroidism, was used to find distinguishing TCR V-J signatures. Whether ophthalmopathy could be predicted prospectively was tested in an independent validation cohort made up of 18 to 20 hyperthyroidism patients plus 17 patients who later progressed to ophthalmopathy. The 95 to 100 discovery patients were randomly divided into training and test sets at a 7:3 ratio. The study also compared thyroid tissue and blood T-cell repertoires from 6 or 7 Graves' hyperthyroidism patients. Following sampling, methimazole starting at 30 mg daily was given to hyperthyroidism patients, and high-dose intravenous methylprednisolone was given to ophthalmopathy patients. According to the paper, TCR Vbeta CDR3 sequencing was carried out on over 130 peripheral blood samples, which came from about 45 ophthalmopathy, 80 or so hyperthyroidism and 17 progressor patients.

The TCR beta CDR3 regions were amplified from RNA transcripts. A first-round RT-PCR of the TCR CDR3 used the HTBI primer set with the Qiagen OneStep RT-PCR kit. Libraries were constructed in a second round of multiplex PCR, after which size selection and purification were carried out. Sequencing of the libraries was done on an Illumina HiSeq2000 using paired-end 100 bp reads. Turning to the authors' computational methods: SOAPnuke was used to process the raw data, with reads discarded if the reads contained adapters or uncalled bases, had a mean Phred below 15, or lacked an exact constant-primer or identifier match. COPE v1.2.5 was used to merge high-quality paired reads, and clonotypes were defined as unique nucleotide sequences. MiTCR v1.1 was used to align the clonotypes against IMGT TRBV, TRBD and TRBJ reference segments. Only V-J combinations with frequency above 0.0001, covering 99% to 99.2% of repertoires, were analysed. The TCS score was defined as F50 (clonal expansion) divided by E x V (chaos), with BLOSUM62-based TCRdist calculated between CDR3 peptides within each V-J. Welch's t-statistics and random forest reduced around 510 V-J features to 10 to 15, which were used in a naive Bayes classifier (R e1071). The similarity between thyroid and blood repertoires was quantified using the Morisita-Horn index. The public reads were reprocessed in TCRdb via fastp at Q25 and MiXCR, keeping in-frame beta chains. For every CDR3 protein sequence, its rows merge into one entry that carries the most common genes and DNA. These V and J calls are TCRdb output, not the study's own analysis. This sample comprises fewer than 650,000 distinct CDR3 sequences, about 45% of them detected only once. 35% to 50% of the sample lies in the top ten.

The research as a whole found: Most expanded thyroid clonotypes (frequency above 0.001) were also found in blood, which suggests that blood repertoires may mirror thyroid immune responses. Sample size was not statistically predetermined, and investigators were not blinded to group allocation. In validation, the model predicted progression to ophthalmopathy a median of 6.5 months before onset, with 65% to 71% sensitivity and roughly 79% specificity. Ophthalmopathy was separated from stable hyperthyroidism by a 13 V-J signature model, with about 86% sensitivity and about 81% specificity obtained in cross-validation and 80%/75% obtained in testing.

The study excluded patients with uncontrolled infections, other autoimmune diseases, pregnancy or lactation. Clinical symptoms, serum thyroxine and TRAb, thyroid ultrasound, and orbital computed tomography formed the basis for the diagnoses. Trizol reagent was used to extract total RNA, and RNA quality was then checked on an Agilent 2100 Bioanalyzer. The source material was peripheral blood or thyroid tissue (not recorded which). The chain is assembled from TRBV15 and TRBJ2-7, with the D gene possibly TRBD1 or TRBD2, each one fitting 5 bases. This sequence was found in an adult woman with Graves' disease, either hyperthyroidism or ophthalmopathy (not recorded which). The CDR3 in this case is CATSRGPKRNEQYF. The DNA sequence is given as TGTGCCACCAGCCGGGGACCTAAGAGGAACGAGCAGTACTTC.